The clone carrying this T cell receptor beta chain has more than one count but fewer than ten. Its antigen is undetermined. Unique molecular identifiers featured in how the TCRbeta library was prepared. TCRdb re-analysed the PCR reads in MiXCR, keeping a single row per CDR3 protein. The sample records about a million distinct CDR3 sequences, roughly 29% being singletons. The CDR3 length is 14 residues. Per the germline V gene, CDR1 is SGHTS and CDR2 is YDEGEE. V lost 5 bases to trimming and J lost 6 bases, with 18 bases between them. The source of the sample is a study of T-cell reconstitution after alpha-beta-depleted transplantation in children. Study-wide results and limits: Recipient T cells and thymic progenitors that survived gave rise to the high TCRbeta diversity observed at day 60 in some patients. Reportedly, alpha-beta T cells present about two months post-transplant originated from several hundred expanded clones of graft origin. Hyperexpanded clones declined; after one year, newly produced T cells mostly supplied diversity.

The V gene is TRBV5-8, the J gene TRBJ2-7, with a weak D call TRBD2 (5 bases). This TCR derives from a boy under two years old who had a stem cell transplant for SCID, so the T cells may come from the graft donor. Sequences were derived from PBMCs, mostly from graft donor cells, sampled 360 days after TCRalphabeta/CD19-depleted stem cell transplant. CDR3: CASRNGLPTGEQYF. CDR3 nucleotide sequence: TGTGCCAGCAGGAATGGACTGCCGACGGGCGAGCAGTACTTC.